The next 21 T cell receptor beta chains were all read from a single sample in a study of blood T cell repertoires in COVID-19. Profiled with immunoSEQ multiplex PCR; TCRdb holds only in-frame clones, not every one. The profile shows roughly 380,000 clones, around 87% of them singletons. Material: PBMCs or T cells enriched from blood (not recorded which). Receptors were obtained from a man aged 30 to 39 who had recovered from COVID-19.

The V and J genes are TRBV10-3 and TRBJ1-3; the match to TRBD1 covers 7 bases. Germline V lookup: CDR1 ENHRY, CDR2 SYGVKD. The CDR3 is made up of 15 amino acids. V trimming: 8 bases; J trimming: 0 bases; junction bases outside the gene matches: 7. The CDR3 here is CAIGGQQNSGNTIYF. DNA of the CDR3: TGTGCCATCGGGGGACAGCAGAACTCTGGAAACACCATATATTTT.

The J gene is TRBJ1-2, the V gene TRBV6-5; TRBD1 matches at 7 bases. The V and J ends lost 4 bases and 4 bases, in that order; junction bases with no gene match: 3. The germline V gene encodes CDR1 MNHEY and CDR2 SVGAGI. This CDR3 comprises 13 residues. The CDR3, as DNA: TGTGCCAGCAGTTCCCAGGGGGGCTATGGCTACACCTTC. This encodes CASSSQGGYGYTF.

CDR3 sequence reads: CASSLSGSSYNEQFF. DNA of the CDR3: TGTGCCAGCAGCCTTAGCGGGAGCTCCTACAATGAGCAGTTCTTC. The genes are TRBV7-3 and TRBJ2-1; 9 nucleotides match TRBD2. Trimming took 5 bases from V and 0 from J; bases not matched to a gene: 2. CDR1 is SGHTA and CDR2 is FQGTGA in the germline V gene. CDR3 length: 15 amino acids. The entire variable domain, with the rest obtained from reference TRBV7-3 and TRBJ2-1, is as follows: GAGVSQTPSNKVTEKGKYVELRCDPISGHTALYWYRQSLGQGPEFLIYFQGTGAADDSGLPNDRFFAVRPEGSVSTLKIQRTERGDSAVYLCASSLSGSSYNEQFFGPGTRLTVL.

J is TRBJ2-2 and V is TRBV30, with D possibly matching TRBD2 (6 bases). The CDR3 loop spans 12 amino acids. The V gene lost 3 bases and the J gene lost 6 bases, with 8 bases spanning the gap. Germline CDR1 and CDR2: GTSNPN and SVGIG (reference sequence). CDR3 loop: CAWRGEAGELFF. Written as DNA, the CDR3 is TGTGCCTGGAGGGGGGAGGCCGGGGAGCTGTTTTTT.

This chain connects TRBV7-9 to TRBJ2-2; the D is unclear. Germline loops: CDR1 SEHNR, CDR2 FQNEAQ (reference sequence). Deletions cut 1 base from V and 7 bases from J, with 4 bases between. This CDR3 comprises 12 residues. This chain's CDR3 is CASSLVVGELFF. CDR3 bases: TGTGCCAGCAGCTTAGTCGTCGGGGAGCTGTTTTTT.

The V and J genes are TRBV6-2 or TRBV6-3 and TRBJ1-5; 9 bases map to TRBD1. Germline loops: CDR1 MNHEY, CDR2 SVGEGT. The CDR3 covers 16 residues. V dropped 1 base and J dropped 5; count of bases not matched to a gene: 6. The CDR3 DNA is TGTGCCAGCAGTTACTGGGGACAGGGAGGCTATCAGCCCCAGCATTTT. It encodes CASSYWGQGGYQPQHF.

The CDR3, as DNA: TGTGCCAGCAGCCCAAGGGGCCCTGAAGATGAGCAGTTCTTC. Its translation is CASSPRGPEDEQFF. The genes are TRBV7-6 and TRBJ2-1, with TRBD1 as a possible D gene (5 bases). V was cut by 5 bases and J by 8 bases, with 16 bases left in between. Germline assignment: CDR1 SGHVS and CDR2 FNYEAQ. The CDR3 has 14 amino acids.

CDR3 sequence (DNA): TGTGCCAGCAGCCAAGCGCTAACTAGCGGGGGGGCCCCCTACAATGAGCAGTTCTTC. This encodes CASSQALTSGGAPYNEQFF. This sequence joins TRBV14 and TRBJ2-1, with 13 bases aligning to TRBD2. Germline CDR1 reads SGHDN; CDR2 reads FVKESK. Losses at the gene ends were 1 base for V and 2 bases for J; bases not matched to a gene: 8. This CDR3 has 19 residues.

This chain connects TRBV11-2 to TRBJ1-6; weak D call: TRBD1 (5 bases). Germline V gives CDR1 SGHAT, CDR2 FQNNGV. Trimming cost V 2 bases and J 0 bases, with 14 bases left between them. The CDR3 is 18 amino acids. The CDR3 sequence: CASSLFDRVSSYNSPLHF. CDR3 bases: TGTGCCAGCAGCTTATTTGACAGAGTATCCTCCTATAATTCACCCCTCCACTTT.

The chain links TRBV12-5 to TRBJ1-3; tentative D call: TRBD1 (6 bases). Per germline, CDR1 LGHNT and CDR2 FRNRAP. Trimming removed 1 base at V and 0 bases at J, with 7 bases between. The CDR3 runs to 15 residues. DNA of the CDR3: TGTGCTAGTGGTTTGGGGACAGTCTCTGGAAACACCATATATTTT. Its protein is CASGLGTVSGNTIYF.

This clone was counted a single time. The chain has TRBV6-5 and TRBJ2-7, with D possibly being TRBD1 (6 bases). The length of the CDR3 is 14 residues. V lost 6 bases and J 1 base, leaving 13 bases between the germline ends. Per germline, CDR1 MNHEY and CDR2 SVGAGI. The CDR3 reads CASSFNRVSYEQYF. CDR3 bases: TGTGCCAGCAGCTTTAACAGGGTATCCTACGAGCAGTACTTC.

The chain uses TRBV3-1 (or the pseudogene TRBV3-2) and TRBJ2-7; 7 positions agree with TRBD1. This CDR3 contains 15 residues. The V gene end was trimmed by 0 bases and the J gene end by 5 bases; junction bases not matched to a gene: 7. Germline CDR1 LGHDT, CDR2 YNNKEL (reference sequence). In nucleotides, the CDR3 is TGTGCCAGCAGCCAAGATCCGAGGGGGCGGGACGAGCAGTACTTC. Encoded protein: CASSQDPRGRDEQYF.

This chain connects TRBV19 to TRBJ2-5; the D is unclear. The ends were cut back, 3 bases at V and 5 bases at J, with 13 bases in the middle. Germline V gene lookup returns CDR1 LNHDA and CDR2 SQIVND (reference sequence). This CDR3 region has 14 residues. The CDR3 DNA sequence: TGTGCCAGTAGTATCGCCACATCCAGGGAGACCCAGTACTTC. It translates to CASSIATSRETQYF.

This clone has more than one count but fewer than ten. This chain links TRBV5-5 with TRBJ1-6; no clear D gene. Trimming took 4 bases from V and 4 from J, leaving 9 bases between them. Per the germline V gene, CDR1 is SGHKS and CDR2 is YYEKEE (reference sequence). There are 14 residues in the CDR3. The CDR3: CASSLAAYNSPLHF. The DNA for the CDR3 is TGTGCCAGCAGCCTCGCAGCGTATAATTCACCCCTCCACTTT.

The J gene is TRBJ1-2, the V gene TRBV6-5; no firm D call. Trimming cost V 4 bases and J 4 bases, with 16 bases left between them. This CDR3 comprises 15 residues. Germline assignment: CDR1 MNHEY and CDR2 SVGAGI. The CDR3 nucleotides read TGTGCCAGCAGTTTACGCCCAGAGGTTGGCTATGGCTACACCTTC. This encodes CASSLRPEVGYGYTF.

On this clone itself: The same CDR3 also results from other DNA sequences found in this sample. The rearrangement links TRBV7-9 to TRBJ1-5; 8 bases align to TRBD1. Germline V gene data show CDR1 as SEHNR and CDR2 as FQNEAQ (reference sequence). Trimming removed 1 base from V and 4 bases from J; junction bases left unmatched: 0. The CDR3 extends over 14 amino acids. The CDR3 loop reads CASSLGQGNQPQHF. In nucleotides, the CDR3 is TGTGCCAGCAGCTTAGGACAGGGGAATCAGCCCCAGCATTTT.

The rearrangement links TRBV9 to TRBJ2-2; D gene uncertain. Germline V CDR1 and CDR2: SGDLS, YYNGEE. V was pared by 4 bases and J by 7 bases, with 8 bases between. CDR3 size: 12 residues. The chain's CDR3 is CASSPHIGELFF. The CDR3 DNA reads TGTGCCAGCAGCCCCCACATCGGGGAGCTGTTTTTT. Full variable domain (remainder filled in from reference TRBV9 and TRBJ2-2): DSGVTQTPKHLITATGQRVTLRCSPRSGDLSVYWYQQSLDQGLQFLIQYYNGEERAKGNILERFSAQQFPDLHSELNLSSLELGDSALYFCASSPHIGELFFGEGSRLTVL.

V gene TRBV19 combines with J gene TRBJ2-4; 11 nucleotides match TRBD1. The CDR3 consists of 17 residues. V lost 2 bases, J lost 0 bases, and 3 bases stayed unmatched. CDR1 is LNHDA and CDR2 is SQIVND in the germline V gene (reference sequence). The CDR3 sequence: CASSISDRGRAKNIQYF. The CDR3 DNA reads TGTGCCAGTAGTATATCGGACAGGGGGCGAGCCAAAAACATTCAGTACTTC.

This clone was counted only a few times. The chain carries TRBV5-1 and TRBJ2-3, with 9 bases fitting TRBD2. This CDR3 has 15 residues. The V segment lost 4 bases and the J segment 3 bases; nucleotides outside the gene matches: 6. The germline gives CDR1 SGHRS, CDR2 YFSETQ. CDR3 coding DNA: TGCGCCAGCAGCGGAGCGGGGGGTCGGACAGATACGCAGTATTTT. Its translation is CASSGAGGRTDTQYF.

The chain links TRBV27 to TRBJ1-5; the D is unclear. The germline CDR1 and CDR2 sequences are MNHEY and SMNVEV (reference sequence). Deletions cut 2 bases from V and 4 bases from J, with 9 bases between. The CDR3 extends over 14 amino acids. The DNA of the CDR3 is TGTGCCAGCAGTTTAAATTCGGGGAATCAGCCCCAGCATTTT. Translating gives CASSLNSGNQPQHF.

Concerning this clone: The sample has other DNA sequences that encode this CDR3 too. The genes are TRBV5-1 and TRBJ2-7, with TRBD1 identical over 8 bases. CDR3 length: 14 residues. Trimming cost V 3 bases and J 2 bases; bases outside gene matches: 4. The germline CDR1 and CDR2 sequences are SGHRS and YFSETQ. CDR3 sequence: CASSSGTGPYEQYF. As DNA, the CDR3 is TGCGCCAGCAGCTCCGGGACAGGTCCCTACGAGCAGTACTTC.